This TCR beta chain was sequenced during a study of CD8 T cells in Susac syndrome. Negative isolation yielded CD4+ and CD8+ T cells, and FACS enriched TEMRA cells. The V and J ends lost 5 bases and 7 bases respectively, with 32 bases between them. Germline V gene sequence: CDR1 SGHAT, CDR2 FQNNGV. There are 20 residues in the CDR3. Random-hexamer reverse transcription was applied to roughly 0.5 to 1 ug RNA. TCRdb passed the immunoSEQ multiplex PCR reads through MiXCR, listing each CDR3 protein once. The sample lists 250,000 to 300,000 distinct CDR3 sequences; roughly 85% were seen once. The chain carries TRBV11-2 and TRBJ2-2, with D hard to call. This receptor was obtained from a human donor with multiple sclerosis. Sequenced sample: CD8+ T cells from PBMCs. CDR3 region: CASSVRSRHSYHYGDGELFF. The CDR3 nucleotides are TGTGCCAGCAGCGTACGAAGCCGCCACAGTTATCATTACGGAGACGGGGAGCTGTTTTTT.